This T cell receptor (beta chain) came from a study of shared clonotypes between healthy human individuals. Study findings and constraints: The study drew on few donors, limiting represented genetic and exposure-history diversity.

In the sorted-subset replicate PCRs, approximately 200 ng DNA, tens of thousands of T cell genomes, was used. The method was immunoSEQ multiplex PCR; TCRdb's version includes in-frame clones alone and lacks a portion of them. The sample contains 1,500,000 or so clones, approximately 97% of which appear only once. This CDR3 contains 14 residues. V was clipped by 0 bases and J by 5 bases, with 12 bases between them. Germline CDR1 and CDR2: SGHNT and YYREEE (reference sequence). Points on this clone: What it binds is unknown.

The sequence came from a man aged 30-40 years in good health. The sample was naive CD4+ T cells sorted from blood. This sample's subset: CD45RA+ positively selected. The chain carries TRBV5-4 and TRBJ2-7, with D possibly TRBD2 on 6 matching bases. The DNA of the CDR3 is TGTGCCAGCAGCTTGGGGGGAGGCGCGGACGAGCAGTACTTC. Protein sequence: CASSLGGGADEQYF.